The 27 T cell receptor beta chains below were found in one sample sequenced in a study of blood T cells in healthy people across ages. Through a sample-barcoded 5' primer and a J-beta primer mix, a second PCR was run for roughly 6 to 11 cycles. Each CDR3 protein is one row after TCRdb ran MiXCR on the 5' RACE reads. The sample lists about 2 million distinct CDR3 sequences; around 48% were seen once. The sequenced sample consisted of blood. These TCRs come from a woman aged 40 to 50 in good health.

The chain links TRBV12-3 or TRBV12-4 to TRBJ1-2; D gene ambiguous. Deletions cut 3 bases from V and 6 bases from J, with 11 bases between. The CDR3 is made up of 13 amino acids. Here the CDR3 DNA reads TGTGCCAGCAGTTTTCCAGTAGTTCATGGCTACACCTTC. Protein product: CASSFPVVHGYTF.

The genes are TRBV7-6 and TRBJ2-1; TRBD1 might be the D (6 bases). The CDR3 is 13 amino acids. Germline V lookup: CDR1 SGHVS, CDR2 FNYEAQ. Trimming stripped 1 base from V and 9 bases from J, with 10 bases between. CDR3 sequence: CASSLEGGFEQFF. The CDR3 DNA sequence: TGTGCCAGCAGCTTAGAAGGGGGTTTTGAGCAGTTCTTC.

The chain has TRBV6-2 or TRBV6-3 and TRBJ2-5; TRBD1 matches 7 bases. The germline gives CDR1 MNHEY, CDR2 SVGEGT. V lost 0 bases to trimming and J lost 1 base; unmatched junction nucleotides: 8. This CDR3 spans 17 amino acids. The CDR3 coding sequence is TGTGCCAGCAGTTACTCGGGCCGCAGGGGGATCCAAGAGACCCAGTACTTC. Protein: CASSYSGRRGIQETQYF.

For the CDR3, the DNA is TGTGCCAGCTGGGGCAAGGCCAGCTCCTACGAGCAGTACTTC. Its protein product is CASWGKASSYEQYF. This chain uses TRBV6-5 with TRBJ2-7, with D possibly being TRBD1 (5 bases). V shed 8 bases and J shed 0 bases, with 14 bases lying between them. This CDR3 is 14 amino acids long. Germline V gene data show CDR1 as MNHEY and CDR2 as SVGAGI.

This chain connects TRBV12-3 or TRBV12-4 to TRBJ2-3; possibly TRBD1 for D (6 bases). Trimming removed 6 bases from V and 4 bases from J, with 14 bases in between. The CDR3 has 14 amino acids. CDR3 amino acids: CASSPNREPDTQYF. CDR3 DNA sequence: TGTGCCAGCAGCCCTAACAGGGAACCAGATACGCAGTATTTT.

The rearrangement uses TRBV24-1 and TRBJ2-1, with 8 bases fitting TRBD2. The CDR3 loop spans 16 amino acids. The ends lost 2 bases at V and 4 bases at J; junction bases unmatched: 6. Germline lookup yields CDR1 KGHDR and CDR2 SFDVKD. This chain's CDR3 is CATSDYRGGPYNEQFF. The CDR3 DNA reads TGTGCCACCAGTGATTACCGCGGGGGGCCTTACAATGAGCAGTTCTTC.

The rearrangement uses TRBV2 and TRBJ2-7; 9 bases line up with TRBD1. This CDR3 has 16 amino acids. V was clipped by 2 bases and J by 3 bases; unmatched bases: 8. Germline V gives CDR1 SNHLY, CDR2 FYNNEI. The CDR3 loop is CASSELQDRGIYEQYF. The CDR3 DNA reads TGTGCCAGCAGTGAACTTCAGGACAGGGGTATCTACGAGCAGTACTTC.

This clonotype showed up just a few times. CDR3 residues: CASSEYYWTSGDYNEQFF. The CDR3 DNA is TGTGCCAGCAGTGAATATTATTGGACTAGCGGGGACTACAATGAGCAGTTCTTC. The chain has TRBV25-1 and TRBJ2-1, with 12 bases aligning to TRBD2. V shed 0 bases and J 3 bases; nucleotides not matched to a gene: 6. The V gene's germline CDR1 is MGHDK and CDR2 SYGVNS. This CDR3 spans 18 amino acids.

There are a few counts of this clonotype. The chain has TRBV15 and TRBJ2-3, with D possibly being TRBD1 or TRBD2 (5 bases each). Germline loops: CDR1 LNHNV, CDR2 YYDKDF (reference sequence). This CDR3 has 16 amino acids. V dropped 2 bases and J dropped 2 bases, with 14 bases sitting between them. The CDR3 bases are TGTGCCACCAGCAGACCCGGGACGTACAACACAGATACGCAGTATTTT. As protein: CATSRPGTYNTDTQYF. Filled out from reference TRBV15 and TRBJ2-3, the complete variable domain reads DAMVIQNPRYQVTQFGKPVTLSCSQTLNHNVMYWYQQKSSQAPKLLFHYYDKDFNNEADTPDNFQSRRPNTSFCFLDIRSPGLGDTAMYLCATSRPGTYNTDTQYFGPGTRLTVL.

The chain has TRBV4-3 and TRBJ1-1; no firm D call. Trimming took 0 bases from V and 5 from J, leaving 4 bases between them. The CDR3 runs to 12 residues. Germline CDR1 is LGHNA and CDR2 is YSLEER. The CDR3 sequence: CASSQDATEAFF. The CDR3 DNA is TGCGCCAGCAGCCAAGATGCGACTGAAGCTTTCTTT.

In nucleotides, the CDR3 is TGTGCCAGCAGCTTATCAGCAGGAAAGGGTACCGGGGAGCTGTTTTTT. Its protein product is CASSLSAGKGTGELFF. The V gene is TRBV7-9, the J gene TRBJ2-2; no reliable D call. V was pared by 2 bases and J by 5 bases, with 15 bases between. CDR1 is SEHNR, CDR2 FQNEAQ, per germline (reference sequence). This CDR3 region has 16 residues. Complete variable domain (other parts from reference TRBV7-9 and TRBJ2-2): DTGVSQNPRHKITKRGQNVTFRCDPISEHNRLYWYRQTLGQGPEFLTYFQNEAQLEKSRLLSDRFSAERPKGSFSTLEIQRTEQGDSAMYLCASSLSAGKGTGELFFGEGSRLTVL.

CDR3 nucleotides: TGTGCCAGCAGCTCAGGGTGGAGCACAGATACGCAGTATTTT. Protein product: CASSSGWSTDTQYF. The chain has TRBV13 and TRBJ2-3; D might be TRBD1 (5 bases). The CDR3 totals 14 residues. CDR1 and CDR2 (germline): PRHDT, FYEKMQ (reference sequence). V lost 4 bases and J 0 bases, leaving 8 bases between the germline ends.

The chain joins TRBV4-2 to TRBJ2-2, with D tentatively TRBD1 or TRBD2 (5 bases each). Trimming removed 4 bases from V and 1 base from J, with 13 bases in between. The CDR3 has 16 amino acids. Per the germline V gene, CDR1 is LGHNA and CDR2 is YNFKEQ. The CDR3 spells CASSRKSGGNTGELFF. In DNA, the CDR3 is TGTGCCAGCAGCCGCAAAAGTGGGGGGAACACCGGGGAGCTGTTTTTT.

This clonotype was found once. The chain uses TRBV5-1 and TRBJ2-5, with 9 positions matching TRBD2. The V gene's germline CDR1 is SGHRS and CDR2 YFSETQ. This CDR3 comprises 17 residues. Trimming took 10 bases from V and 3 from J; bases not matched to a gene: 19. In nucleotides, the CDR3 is TGCGCCTGCGGACCGACTTGGGTAGCGGGGGCCAAAGAGACCCAGTACTTC. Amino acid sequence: CACGPTWVAGAKETQYF.

The chain's CDR3 is CASSPLGTAKNIQYF. The CDR3 DNA sequence: TGTGCCAGCAGCCCCCTGGGGACAGCCAAAAACATTCAGTACTTC. This chain joins TRBV14 and TRBJ2-4, with D perhaps matching TRBD1 or TRBD2 (5 bases each). This CDR3 is built from 15 residues. Germline-derived CDR1 and CDR2 are SGHDN and FVKESK. Trimming left V 4 bases short and J 0 bases short, with 10 bases between.

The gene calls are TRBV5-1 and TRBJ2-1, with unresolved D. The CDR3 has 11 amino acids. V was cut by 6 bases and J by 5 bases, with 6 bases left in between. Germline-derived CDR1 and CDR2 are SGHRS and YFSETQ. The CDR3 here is CASIGNNEQFF. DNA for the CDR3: TGCGCCAGCATCGGTAACAATGAGCAGTTCTTC. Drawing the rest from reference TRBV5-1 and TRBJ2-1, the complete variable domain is KAGVTQTPRYLIKTRGQQVTLSCSPISGHRSVSWYQQTPGQGLQFLFEYFSETQRNKGNFPGRFSGRQFSNSRSEMNVSTLELGDSALYLCASIGNNEQFFGPGTRLTVL.

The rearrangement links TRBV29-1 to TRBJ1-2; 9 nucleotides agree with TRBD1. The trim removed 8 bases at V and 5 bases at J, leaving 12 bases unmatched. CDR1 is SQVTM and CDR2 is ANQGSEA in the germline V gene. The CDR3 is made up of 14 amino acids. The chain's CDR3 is CSSTTTGGTYGYTF. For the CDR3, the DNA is TGCAGCTCTACCACGACAGGGGGTACTTATGGCTACACCTTC.

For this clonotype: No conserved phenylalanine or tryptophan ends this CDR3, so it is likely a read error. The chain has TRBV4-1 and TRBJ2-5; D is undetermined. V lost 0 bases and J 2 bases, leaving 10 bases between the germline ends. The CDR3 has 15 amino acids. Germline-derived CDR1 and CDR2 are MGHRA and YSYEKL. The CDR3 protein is CASSQDSQYQETQYY. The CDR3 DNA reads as TGCGCCAGCAGCCAAGACAGCCAATATCAAGAGACCCAGTACTAC.

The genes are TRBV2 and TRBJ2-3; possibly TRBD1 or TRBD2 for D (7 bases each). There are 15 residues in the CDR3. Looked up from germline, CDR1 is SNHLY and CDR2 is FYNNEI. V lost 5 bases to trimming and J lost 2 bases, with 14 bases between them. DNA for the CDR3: TGTGCCAGCAGTCGGCAGGGGGGGTACACAGATACGCAGTATTTT. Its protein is CASSRQGGYTDTQYF.

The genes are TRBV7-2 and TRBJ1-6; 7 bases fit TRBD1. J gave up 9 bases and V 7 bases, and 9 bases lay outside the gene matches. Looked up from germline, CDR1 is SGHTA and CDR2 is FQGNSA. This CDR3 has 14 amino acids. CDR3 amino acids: CASTEFAGGSPLHF. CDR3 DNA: TGTGCCAGCACCGAATTTGCAGGGGGTTCACCCCTCCACTTT.

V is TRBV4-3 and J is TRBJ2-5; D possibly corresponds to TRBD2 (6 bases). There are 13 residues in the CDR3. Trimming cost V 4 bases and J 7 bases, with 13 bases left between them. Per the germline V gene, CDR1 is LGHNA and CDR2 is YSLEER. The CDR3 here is CASSPLAHGTQYF. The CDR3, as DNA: TGCGCCAGCAGCCCACTAGCCCACGGGACCCAGTACTTC.

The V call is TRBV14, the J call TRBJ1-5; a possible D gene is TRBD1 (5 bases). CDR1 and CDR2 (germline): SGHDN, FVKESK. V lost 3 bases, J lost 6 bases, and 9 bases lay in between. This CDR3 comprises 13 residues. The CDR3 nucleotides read TGTGCCAGCAGCCATCCAGGGACTCAGCCCCAGCATTTT. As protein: CASSHPGTQPQHF.

The CDR3 loop is CASSRTPILHNEQFF. The DNA for the CDR3 is TGTGCCAGCAGCCGGACACCTATACTCCACAATGAGCAGTTCTTC. The chain couples TRBV6-2 or TRBV6-3 to TRBJ2-1, with a tentative D call TRBD1 (5 bases). Germline loops: CDR1 MNHEY, CDR2 SVGEGT. Between the trimmed V and J ends, which lost 6 bases and 5 bases, there was a span of 17 bases. The CDR3 length is 15 residues.

The DNA for the CDR3 is TGCGCCAGCAGCTTGGGAGGGGTACGGGGGCCCCAAGAGACCCAGTACTTC. Its protein is CASSLGGVRGPQETQYF. J is TRBJ2-5 and V is TRBV5-1; D might be TRBD1 or TRBD2, each matching 6 bases. From germline, CDR1 is SGHRS and CDR2 YFSETQ. The germline V and J ends were trimmed by 0 bases and 1 base, with 16 bases remaining between them. The CDR3 runs 17 residues.

The CDR3: CACGGGSSYNEQFF. Written as DNA, the CDR3 is TGCGCCTGTGGGGGGGGGAGCTCCTACAATGAGCAGTTCTTC. V usage is TRBV5-1 and J usage is TRBJ2-1; 7 positions match TRBD2. The length of the CDR3 is 14 residues. Trimming took 10 bases from V and 0 from J; bases not matched to a gene: 7. Germline assignment: CDR1 SGHRS and CDR2 YFSETQ.

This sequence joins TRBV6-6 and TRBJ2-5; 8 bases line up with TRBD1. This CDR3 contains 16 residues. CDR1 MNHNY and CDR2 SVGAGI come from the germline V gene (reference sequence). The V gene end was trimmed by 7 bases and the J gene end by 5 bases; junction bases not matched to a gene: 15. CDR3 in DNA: TGTGCCAGCACCGCCGGGACAGGCCTTCAGCGGGAGACCCAGTACTTC. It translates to CASTAGTGLQRETQYF.

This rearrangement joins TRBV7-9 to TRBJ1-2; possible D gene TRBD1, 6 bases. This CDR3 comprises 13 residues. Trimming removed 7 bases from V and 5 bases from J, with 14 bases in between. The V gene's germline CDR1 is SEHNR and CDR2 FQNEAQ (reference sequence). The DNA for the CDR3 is TGTGCCAGCACCCCAGGGGACCAATATGGCTACACCTTC. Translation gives CASTPGDQYGYTF. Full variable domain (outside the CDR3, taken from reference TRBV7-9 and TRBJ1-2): DTGVSQNPRHKITKRGQNVTFRCDPISEHNRLYWYRQTLGQGPEFLTYFQNEAQLEKSRLLSDRFSAERPKGSFSTLEIQRTEQGDSAMYLCASTPGDQYGYTFGSGTRLTVV.